This is a list of T cell receptor beta chains from one sample in a study of blood T cell repertoires in COVID-19. Clones were sequenced by immunoSEQ multiplex PCR, and TCRdb holds only the in-frame ones, with some missing. The sample yields about 230,000 clones, roughly 83% seen once. The sequenced sample was peripheral blood. These receptors all come from a woman in her 50s with acute or convalescent COVID-19. Both conserved end residues are part of each CDR3. Each record gives: J gene, CDR3 length, D gene, V gene, clone size, CDR3 protein, CDR3 DNA. The D gene is left open where the match is weak. Some rows have no size entry. The others give once, few or many, or a class for an expanded clone.

J: TRBJ1-2; length: 15; D: .; V: TRBV28; size: few; CDR3: CASSRRPGRDYGYTF; DNA: TGTGCCAGCAGTCGACGACCGGGGAGGGACTATGGCTACACCTTC
J: TRBJ2-2; length: 15; D: TRBD1; V: TRBV27; size: .; CDR3: CASSSGQGITGELFF; DNA: TGTGCCAGCAGTTCCGGACAGGGGATAACCGGGGAGCTGTTTTTT
J: TRBJ2-5; length: 16; D: TRBD2; V: TRBV5-1; size: .; CDR3: CASSFTGTSRKETQYF; DNA: TGCGCCAGCAGCTTTACCGGGACTAGCCGGAAAGAGACCCAGTACTTC
J: TRBJ2-5; length: 12; D: .; V: TRBV28; size: .; CDR3: CASSSGIKTQYF; DNA: TGTGCCAGCAGTTCCGGTATAAAGACCCAGTACTTC
J: TRBJ1-4; length: 14; D: .; V: TRBV19; size: once; CDR3: CASTEPAEGEKLFF; DNA: TGTGCCAGTACAGAGCCGGCTGAGGGTGAAAAACTGTTTTTT
J: TRBJ1-5; length: 15; D: .; V: TRBV2; size: .; CDR3: CASSDDRFSNQPQHF; DNA: TGTGCCAGCAGTGACGACAGGTTTAGCAATCAGCCCCAGCATTTT
J: TRBJ1-1; length: 13; D: .; V: TRBV5-4; size: .; CDR3: CASSPGYMREAFF; DNA: TGTGCCAGCAGCCCGGGATACATGCGTGAAGCTTTCTTT
J: TRBJ1-2; length: 12; D: .; V: TRBV30; size: .; CDR3: CAWSPGVHGYTF; DNA: TGTGCCTGGAGTCCAGGGGTTCATGGCTACACCTTC
J: TRBJ1-2; length: 15; D: TRBD1; V: TRBV9; size: many; CDR3: CASSAGGGANYGYTF; DNA: TGTGCCAGCAGCGCCGGAGGGGGCGCAAACTATGGCTACACCTTC
J: TRBJ2-5; length: 17; D: TRBD1; V: TRBV7-9; size: .; CDR3: CASSLAGTGGLGETQYF; DNA: TGTGCCAGCAGCTTGGCCGGGACAGGGGGTTTAGGAGAGACCCAGTACTTC
J: TRBJ2-7; length: 14; D: TRBD1; V: TRBV9; size: .; CDR3: CASSLGQGPYEQYF; DNA: TGTGCCAGCAGCCTGGGACAGGGGCCCTACGAGCAGTACTTC
J: TRBJ2-1; length: 15; D: TRBD1; V: TRBV19; size: few; CDR3: CASSIRDRGHNEQFF; DNA: TGTGCCAGTAGTATTCGAGACAGGGGGCACAATGAGCAGTTCTTC
J: TRBJ2-3; length: 16; D: TRBD2; V: TRBV5-6; size: .; CDR3: CASSLVRTSGLDTQYF; DNA: TGTGCCAGCAGCTTGGTTCGGACTAGCGGTTTAGATACGCAGTATTTT
J: TRBJ1-1; length: 15; D: .; V: TRBV9; size: .; CDR3: CASSVEPGWNTEAFF; DNA: TGTGCCAGCAGCGTAGAACCAGGGTGGAACACTGAAGCTTTCTTT
J: TRBJ2-2; length: 16; D: TRBD1; V: TRBV2; size: .; CDR3: CASRTDRGSYSGELFF; DNA: TGTGCCAGCAGGACGGACAGGGGGTCATACTCCGGGGAGCTGTTTTTT
J: TRBJ2-2; length: 14; D: .; V: TRBV3-1/TRBV3-2; size: once; CDR3: CASSWLGAAGELFF; DNA: TGTGCCAGCAGCTGGTTAGGAGCGGCCGGGGAGCTGTTTTTT
J: TRBJ2-1; length: 14; D: TRBD2; V: TRBV11-3; size: .; CDR3: CASSGAGSYNEQFF; DNA: TGTGCCAGCAGCGGAGCGGGGAGTTACAATGAGCAGTTCTTC
J: TRBJ1-2; length: 15; D: .; V: TRBV13; size: .; CDR3: CASSSGTASIYGYTF; DNA: TGTGCCAGCAGCTCGGGGACTGCTAGCATCTATGGCTACACCTTC
J: TRBJ1-4; length: 16; D: TRBD1; V: TRBV15; size: .; CDR3: CATSRELGQGNEKLFF; DNA: TGTGCCACCAGCAGAGAGTTGGGACAGGGTAATGAAAAACTGTTTTTT
J: TRBJ2-5; length: 13; D: TRBD2; V: TRBV13; size: .; CDR3: CASSGLDKETQYF; DNA: TGTGCCAGCAGTGGACTAGACAAAGAGACCCAGTACTTC
J: TRBJ1-4; length: 15; D: .; V: TRBV7-9; size: .; CDR3: CASSLVARVGEKLFF; DNA: TGTGCCAGCAGCTTAGTCGCCAGGGTGGGTGAAAAACTGTTTTTT
J: TRBJ2-1; length: 17; D: TRBD2; V: TRBV9; size: .; CDR3: CASSPLIGAGGLGEQFF; DNA: TGTGCCAGCAGCCCTCTTATCGGGGCGGGGGGGCTAGGTGAGCAGTTCTTC
J: TRBJ1-4; length: 16; D: TRBD1; V: TRBV11-2; size: once; CDR3: CASSLGASGGEEKLFF; DNA: TGTGCCAGCAGCTTAGGGGCGTCAGGGGGAGAAGAAAAACTGTTTTTT
J: TRBJ2-3; length: 16; D: TRBD2; V: TRBV4-1; size: .; CDR3: CASSTSGRASTDTQYF; DNA: TGCGCCAGCAGCACTAGCGGGAGGGCGAGCACAGATACGCAGTATTTT